The 5 T cell receptor beta chains given below trace back to one sample, sequenced in a study of long-term antiretroviral therapy in people with HIV. Researchers ran immunoSEQ v3.0 at survey level. TCRdb keeps only in-frame clones here, not all; method: immunoSEQ multiplex PCR. The sample lists 20,000 to 25,000 clones; 65% to 90% were seen once. This material consisted of unsorted PBMCs, taken 0.1 years before starting antiretroviral therapy. The receptors were gathered from a middle-aged man with HIV.

There are a few counts of this clone. J is TRBJ2-2 and V is TRBV2; D is ambiguous. The CDR3 is made up of 14 amino acids. CDR1 is SNHLY, CDR2 FYNNEI, per germline. Trimming took 4 bases from V and 3 from J, leaving 9 bases between them. The CDR3 reads CASSVGPYTGELFF. DNA of the CDR3: TGTGCCAGCAGTGTGGGTCCGTACACCGGGGAGCTGTTTTTT.

J is TRBJ2-2 and V is TRBV6-5, with D possibly being TRBD2 (6 bases). Germline CDR1 is MNHEY and CDR2 is SVGAGI. The CDR3 spans 16 residues. Deletions cut 4 bases from V and 3 bases from J, with 15 bases between. The CDR3 loop reads CASSLQAGTYTGELFF. CDR3 in DNA: TGTGCCAGCAGTTTACAAGCCGGGACTTACACCGGGGAGCTGTTTTTT.

CDR3: CASSPSYDLAGGRDTQYF. The CDR3 coding sequence is TGTGCCAGCAGCCCTAGTTACGACCTAGCGGGAGGTCGGGATACGCAGTATTTT. The rearrangement links TRBV7-9 to TRBJ2-3; 11 bases are shared with TRBD2. Germline-derived CDR1 and CDR2 are SEHNR and FQNEAQ (reference sequence). The CDR3 is 18 amino acids. Trimming took 5 bases from V and 6 from J; bases not matched to a gene: 16.

The genes are TRBV7-9 and TRBJ2-7; the D is unclear. Trimming removed 3 bases at V and 2 bases at J, with 8 bases between. The CDR3 runs to 13 residues. CDR1 and CDR2 (germline): SEHNR, FQNEAQ (reference sequence). The chain's CDR3 is CASSFSQTYEQYF. In nucleotides, the CDR3 is TGTGCCAGCAGCTTTTCACAGACCTACGAGCAGTACTTC.

This clone was counted between two and nine times. The chain is built from TRBV10-3 and TRBJ2-7, with 8 bases fitting TRBD1. The CDR3 loop spans 14 amino acids. Germline trimming cut 3 bases from V and 3 bases from J; bases unmatched to any gene: 4. The germline V gene has CDR1 ENHRY and CDR2 SYGVKD. The CDR3 reads CAISDRGRGYEQYF. CDR3 coding DNA: TGTGCCATCAGTGACAGGGGGCGAGGCTACGAGCAGTACTTC.